This T cell receptor beta chain was captured in a study of beta chain features in type 1 diabetes. Expressed TCRB transcripts were sequenced because the isolated RNA had all been reverse transcribed beforehand. Regulatory, naive and central memory T cell samples averaged about 3.57 million reads. Clones were sequenced by immunoSEQ multiplex PCR, and TCRdb holds only the in-frame ones, with some missing. The table has almost 350,000 clones, around 9% seen once. This clone was seen more than once but under ten times. Its specificity is not known. This CDR3 contains 14 residues. Germline V gives CDR1 MNHEY, CDR2 SVGAGI. The V gene lost 5 bases and the J gene lost 4 bases, with 14 bases spanning the gap. Study conclusions and caveats: Any HLA type influence on TCRB rearrangement was left unresolved here. Significant though moderate, a shortening of TCRB CDR3s appeared in all four CD4+ subsets of Type 1 diabetes patients.

Sequenced material: central memory CD4+ T cells from blood. The clonotype was recovered from a man aged 30 to 39 with type 1 diabetes. V gene TRBV6-5 combines with J gene TRBJ1-2; D not certain. CDR3 coding DNA: TGTGCCAGCAGTGAAATAGACCAAGTCTATGGCTACACCTTC. Its protein is CASSEIDQVYGYTF.